These 32 T cell receptor beta chains were sequenced from one sample in a study of T cells in Graves' hyperthyroidism and ophthalmopathy. Amplification of TCR beta CDR3 regions used RNA as the template. A set of HTBI primers served as the primers for a first-round RT-PCR of the TCR CDR3. TCRdb re-called the multiplex PCR reads through MiXCR, storing one row per CDR3 protein. Here the sample spans approximately 530,000 distinct CDR3 sequences, 15% to 20% being singletons. The source material was blood. The receptors shown here come from a man aged 40-55 years with Graves' ophthalmopathy.

The chain couples TRBV4-1 to TRBJ1-5; D unclear. The germline CDR1 and CDR2 sequences are MGHRA and YSYEKL. The CDR3 extends over 14 amino acids. The V and J ends lost 5 bases and 1 base respectively, with 9 bases between them. In DNA form, the CDR3 reads TGCGCCAGCAGCTCCATCGGGAGCAATCAGCCCCAGCATTTT. Translated: CASSSIGSNQPQHF.

This clonotype has ten or more counts. The chain recombines TRBV20-1 with TRBJ2-3; weak D call: TRBD2 (6 bases). V lost 0 bases and J lost 5, with 15 bases in between. This CDR3 comprises 15 residues. Looked up from germline, CDR1 is DFQATT and CDR2 is SNEGSKA (reference sequence). For the CDR3, the DNA is TGCAGTGCTAGAGATCTTCGGGGGTTGGGAGATACGCAGTATTTT. Translation gives CSARDLRGLGDTQYF.

This clonotype was seen a handful of times. The V and J genes are TRBV20-1 and TRBJ1-1; D is uncertain. Trimming cost V 7 bases and J 1 base, with 7 bases left between them. Germline CDR1 is DFQATT and CDR2 is SNEGSKA (reference sequence). The CDR3 has 11 residues. The CDR3 nucleotides read TGCAGTGGGCAGAAGAACACTGAAGCTTTCTTT. This translates into CSGQKNTEAFF.

The chain recombines TRBV28 with TRBJ1-5; no clear D. Germline assignment: CDR1 MDHEN and CDR2 SYDVKM. Trimming removed 7 bases at V and 4 bases at J, with 20 bases between. The CDR3 length is 16 residues. The CDR3 loop is CASTQVEGRTNQPQHF. The CDR3 DNA reads as TGTGCCAGCACCCAGGTGGAAGGCAGGACTAATCAGCCCCAGCATTTT.

The rearrangement links TRBV2 to TRBJ1-2; D may be TRBD1 (6 bases). This CDR3 region has 13 residues. Germline loops: CDR1 SNHLY, CDR2 FYNNEI. Trimming left V 8 bases short and J 2 bases short, with 12 bases between. The chain's CDR3 is CASLPGQNYGYTF. The CDR3, as DNA: TGTGCCAGCCTTCCGGGACAAAACTATGGCTACACCTTC.

In this sample, this clonotype turned up a few times. This rearrangement joins TRBV5-1 to TRBJ1-2; no firm D call. V lost 4 bases and J lost 13, with 20 bases in between. The germline V gene encodes CDR1 SGHRS and CDR2 YFSETQ. The CDR3 is 13 residues long. DNA of the CDR3: TGCGCCAGCAGCCCTCTTGGTGTGCAGGCCCGCACCTTC. Encoded protein: CASSPLGVQARTF. The full variable domain, in which reference TRBV5-1 and TRBJ1-2 provide the parts outside the CDR3, is KAGVTQTPRYLIKTRGQQVTLSCSPISGHRSVSWYQQTPGQGLQFLFEYFSETQRNKGNFPGRFSGRQFSNSRSEMNVSTLELGDSALYLCASSPLGVQARTFGSGTRLTVV.

This clonotype was observed many times. This chain links TRBV6-2 or TRBV6-3 with TRBJ2-1, with 8 bases that match TRBD2. Per the germline V gene, CDR1 is MNHEY and CDR2 is SVGEGT. This CDR3 contains 15 residues. V trimming: 5 bases; J trimming: 6 bases; junction bases outside the gene matches: 9. The CDR3 protein is CASSHGLAGPNEQFF. CDR3 DNA sequence: TGTGCCAGCAGTCACGGTTTAGCGGGACCCAATGAGCAGTTCTTC.

The rearrangement links TRBV12-3 or TRBV12-4 to TRBJ2-5, with 11 bases lining up with TRBD2. This CDR3 is built from 16 residues. Unmatched junction bases numbered 6, after V lost 2 bases and J lost 4 bases. The CDR3 DNA follows: TGTGCCAGCAGTTTACGGCTAGCGGGGGGAGGAGAGACCCAGTACTTC. Translated: CASSLRLAGGGETQYF.

With respect to this clonotype: A much larger clone differs from this one at a single base, so this may be a read error. The gene calls are TRBV2 and TRBJ2-1, with D perhaps TRBD1 (6 bases). V lost 6 bases and J lost 4, with 10 bases in between. This CDR3 is built from 13 residues. From germline, CDR1 is SNHLY and CDR2 FYNNEI. The CDR3 DNA reads TGTGCCAGCAGGGCCACAGGGTACAATGAGCAGTTCTTC. Protein product: CASRATGYNEQFF.

V is TRBV29-1 and J is TRBJ1-2; possible D gene TRBD1, 6 bases. V was pared by 2 bases and J by 4 bases, with 11 bases between. The CDR3 loop spans 13 amino acids. The V gene's germline CDR1 is SQVTM and CDR2 ANQGSEA. This CDR3 is CSVETGFPYGYTF. The CDR3 bases are TGCAGCGTTGAAACAGGGTTTCCCTATGGCTACACCTTC. The complete variable domain, with remaining parts taken from reference TRBV29-1 and TRBJ1-2, reads SAVISQKPSRDICQRGTSLTIQCQVDSQVTMMFWYRQQPGQSLTLIATANQGSEATYESGFVIDKFPISRPNLTFSTLTVSNMSPEDSSIYLCSVETGFPYGYTFGSGTRLTVV.

This clonotype was recorded a few times. The gene calls are TRBV5-1 and TRBJ1-1, with D maybe TRBD1 (6 bases). Germline values: CDR1 SGHRS, CDR2 YFSETQ. The CDR3 consists of 21 residues. Trimming took off 1 base at V and 0 bases at J, with 28 bases between the two ends. This CDR3 is CASSLRRQAHRSPFMNTEAFF. Here the CDR3 DNA reads TGCGCCAGCAGCTTGCGGAGACAGGCCCACCGATCACCGTTCATGAACACTGAAGCTTTCTTT. Together with reference TRBV5-1 and TRBJ1-1, the CDR3 gives the full variable domain: KAGVTQTPRYLIKTRGQQVTLSCSPISGHRSVSWYQQTPGQGLQFLFEYFSETQRNKGNFPGRFSGRQFSNSRSEMNVSTLELGDSALYLCASSLRRQAHRSPFMNTEAFFGQGTRLTVV.

Ten or more counts support this clonotype. The rearrangement links TRBV11-2 to TRBJ2-1, with 16 bases identical to TRBD2. Trimming cost V 8 bases and J 9 bases; bases outside gene matches: 16. CDR1 SGHAT and CDR2 FQNNGV come from the germline V gene. The CDR3 extends over 18 amino acids. The CDR3 DNA sequence: TGTGCCAGCGGATACCCCCCTACCGGGACTAGCGGGAGGGGTGAGCAGTTCTTC. Residues: CASGYPPTGTSGRGEQFF.

In its sample, this clonotype was seen a few times. The chain uses TRBV20-1 and TRBJ1-1; no firm D call. Germline V gene data show CDR1 as DFQATT and CDR2 as SNEGSKA (reference sequence). The CDR3 length is 14 residues. V was pared by 0 bases and J by 3 bases, with 11 bases between. The CDR3 region has the DNA TGCAGTGCTAGAGATCAGCCCCGGTACACTGAAGCTTTCTTT. Its protein product is CSARDQPRYTEAFF.

The J gene is TRBJ1-6, the V gene TRBV11-2; TRBD1 is a possible D gene (6 bases). CDR1 and CDR2 (germline): SGHAT, FQNNGV. The CDR3 contains 15 residues. Trimming stripped 7 bases from V and 6 bases from J, with 16 bases between. The CDR3 spells CASTSNGQFNSPLHF. CDR3 nucleotides: TGTGCCAGCACCTCGAATGGACAGTTTAATTCACCCCTCCACTTT.

This clonotype came up once. This sequence joins TRBV24-1 and TRBJ2-1, with 13 bases aligning to TRBD2. Trimming at V came to 5 bases and at J to 8 bases, leaving 8 bases not matched to a gene. Germline CDR1 and CDR2: KGHDR and SFDVKD. This CDR3 contains 16 residues. Here the CDR3 reads CATSGRTSGSLYEQFF. CDR3 in DNA: TGTGCCACCAGTGGACGGACTAGCGGGAGTCTTTATGAGCAGTTCTTC.

This chain joins TRBV5-1 and TRBJ2-7; D gene unclear. Germline CDR1 is SGHRS and CDR2 is YFSETQ. The CDR3 extends over 16 amino acids. V dropped 4 bases and J dropped 2 bases, with 19 bases sitting between them. CDR3: CASSQDSPRRAYEQYF. CDR3 coding DNA: TGCGCCAGCAGCCAAGATTCCCCCAGAAGAGCCTACGAGCAGTACTTC. Filled out from reference TRBV5-1 and TRBJ2-7, the complete variable domain reads KAGVTQTPRYLIKTRGQQVTLSCSPISGHRSVSWYQQTPGQGLQFLFEYFSETQRNKGNFPGRFSGRQFSNSRSEMNVSTLELGDSALYLCASSQDSPRRAYEQYFGPGTRLTVT.

This clonotype was observed many times. This rearrangement joins TRBV18 to TRBJ1-1; no clear D gene. The germline V gene encodes CDR1 KGHSH and CDR2 LQKENI. This CDR3 is built from 13 residues. V was shortened by 5 bases and J by 0 bases, with 7 bases between the two germline ends. CDR3 loop: CASSGLVNTEAFF. CDR3 DNA sequence: TGTGCCAGCTCAGGCTTGGTGAACACTGAAGCTTTCTTT.

The V gene is TRBV30, the J gene TRBJ1-3; D remains unclear. The germline V and J ends were trimmed by 0 bases and 0 bases, with 9 bases remaining between them. This CDR3 is 15 amino acids long. From germline, CDR1 is GTSNPN and CDR2 SVGIG (reference sequence). The CDR3 loop is CAWSVGARSGNTIYF. CDR3 coding DNA: TGTGCCTGGAGTGTTGGAGCCCGCTCTGGAAACACCATATATTTT. Looking up the rest from reference TRBV30 and TRBJ1-3 gives the full variable domain: SQTIHQWPATLVQPVGSPLSLECTVEGTSNPNLYWYRQAAGRGLQLLFYSVGIGQISSEVPQNLSASRPQDRQFILSSKKLLLSDSGFYLCAWSVGARSGNTIYFGEGSWLTVV.

Many counts were recorded for this clonotype. The chain recombines TRBV2 with TRBJ2-5; TRBD1 aligns across 8 bases. Germline CDR1 SNHLY, CDR2 FYNNEI. J was trimmed by 3 bases and V by 8 bases; bases with no gene match: 11. This CDR3 region has 15 residues. For the CDR3, the DNA is TGTGCCAGCGCGTTAGACCAGGGGGCTGAAGAGACCCAGTACTTC. Amino acids: CASALDQGAEETQYF. The full variable domain, completed using reference TRBV2 and TRBJ2-5, is EPEVTQTPSHQVTQMGQEVILRCVPISNHLYFYWYRQILGQKVEFLVSFYNNEISEKSEIFDDQFSVERPDGSNFTLKIRSTKLEDSAMYFCASALDQGAEETQYFGPGTRLLVL.

The V gene is TRBV6-2 or TRBV6-3, the J gene TRBJ2-5; 8 bases are shared with TRBD2. Germline-derived CDR1 and CDR2 are MNHEY and SVGEGT. Trimming cost V 7 bases and J 2 bases; bases outside gene matches: 12. The CDR3 loop spans 16 amino acids. The CDR3 is CASNPTGLAEQETQYF. CDR3 nucleotides: TGTGCCAGCAACCCCACCGGACTAGCTGAGCAAGAGACCCAGTACTTC.

This clonotype was counted ten times or more. V is TRBV30 and J is TRBJ2-7; a possible D gene is TRBD2 (5 bases). V lost 1 base to trimming and J lost 2 bases, with 9 bases between them. The germline V gene has CDR1 GTSNPN and CDR2 SVGIG (reference sequence). The CDR3 totals 13 residues. The CDR3 region has the DNA TGTGCCTGGAGTGGGATCGGGGCCTACGAGCAGTACTTC. This codes for CAWSGIGAYEQYF.

This clonotype was counted a few times. This chain uses TRBV6-6 with TRBJ2-7; TRBD1 might be the D (5 bases). The CDR3 has 12 amino acids. V was trimmed by 0 bases and J by 6 bases, leaving 6 bases between them. Germline V gene data show CDR1 as MNHNY and CDR2 as SVGAGI (reference sequence). CDR3 loop: CASSYSTGEQYF. The DNA of the CDR3 is TGTGCCAGCAGTTACTCTACAGGCGAGCAGTACTTC.

This clonotype has a count of ten or more. The chain employs TRBV6-1 and TRBJ1-1; 7 bases match TRBD1. Germline V lookup: CDR1 MNHNS, CDR2 SASEGT. CDR3 length: 12 residues. With V trimmed by 6 bases and J by 5 bases, 3 bases remained unmatched. The CDR3 sequence is CASRTGVTEAFF. Here the CDR3 DNA reads TGTGCCAGCAGAACAGGGGTGACTGAAGCTTTCTTT.

In this sample, this clonotype turned up a few times. The germline gene is not matched at one end of the junction; a read error may be the cause. This rearrangement joins TRBV6-5 to TRBJ2-7, with 12 bases fitting TRBD2. The CDR3 consists of 15 residues. Germline CDR1 reads MNHEY; CDR2 reads SVGAGI. The CDR3 region is CASNYGLAGSYEQYF. The CDR3 bases are TGTGCCAGCAATTACGGACTAGCGGGAAGTTACGAGCAGTACTTC.

The rearrangement joins TRBV5-6 to TRBJ1-2; D is possibly TRBD1 (6 bases). Germline lookup yields CDR1 SGHDT and CDR2 YYEEEE. The CDR3 contains 15 residues. The V end lost 0 bases, the J end lost 4 bases, and 13 bases lay between the germline ends. CDR3 in amino acids: CASSLGGQPSYGYTF. CDR3 nucleotide sequence: TGTGCCAGCAGCTTGGGTGGACAGCCATCCTATGGCTACACCTTC.

V usage is TRBV28 and J usage is TRBJ1-5, with TRBD1 identical over 7 bases. Losses at the gene ends were 4 bases for V and 1 base for J; bases not matched to a gene: 7. Per germline, CDR1 MDHEN and CDR2 SYDVKM. CDR3 length: 16 amino acids. The CDR3 region is CASSWSDRMSNQPQHF. CDR3 bases: TGTGCCAGCAGTTGGTCGGACAGGATGAGCAATCAGCCCCAGCATTTT.

The chain links TRBV20-1 to TRBJ2-7; D might be TRBD1 or TRBD2, each matching 5 bases. Trimming took off 2 bases at V and 3 bases at J, with 8 bases between the two ends. There are 12 residues in the CDR3. The germline CDR1 and CDR2 sequences are DFQATT and SNEGSKA (reference sequence). The CDR3 DNA reads TGCAGTGCTAGAAGGGACCTCTACGAGCAGTACTTC. Translating it yields CSARRDLYEQYF.

V is TRBV4-3 and J is TRBJ1-5; TRBD1 agrees at 7 bases. This CDR3 is 14 amino acids long. Unmatched junction bases numbered 6, after V lost 5 bases and J lost 5 bases. The germline V gene encodes CDR1 LGHNA and CDR2 YSLEER. CDR3 sequence reads: CASSTHRGYQPQHF. In DNA, the CDR3 is TGCGCCAGCAGCACACACAGGGGATATCAGCCCCAGCATTTT.

This rearrangement joins TRBV27 to TRBJ1-6; no clear D gene. CDR1 is MNHEY, CDR2 SMNVEV, per germline (reference sequence). V shed 4 bases and J shed 7 bases, with 8 bases lying between them. The CDR3 length is 13 residues. The CDR3 DNA reads as TGTGCCAGCAGTTCATCGGGGAATTCACCCCTCCACTTT. Amino acids: CASSSSGNSPLHF.

This clonotype has just a few counts. The rearrangement uses TRBV11-3 and TRBJ2-1, with D perhaps given as TRBD1 or TRBD2 (5 bases each). Deletions cut 2 bases from V and 0 bases from J, with 8 bases between. The CDR3 is made up of 15 amino acids. Germline V gene data show CDR1 as SGHNT and CDR2 as YENEEA. CDR3 sequence reads: CASSLMGDSYNEQFF. In nucleotides, the CDR3 is TGTGCCAGCAGCTTAATGGGGGACTCCTACAATGAGCAGTTCTTC.

The gene calls are TRBV20-1 and TRBJ2-7; D might be TRBD2 (6 bases). V gave up 3 bases and J gave up 2 bases, with 11 bases separating them. There are 13 residues in the CDR3. From germline, CDR1 is DFQATT and CDR2 SNEGSKA (reference sequence). CDR3 residues: CSASGGYAYEQYF. CDR3 coding DNA: TGCAGTGCTAGCGGAGGGTATGCCTACGAGCAGTACTTC.

This clonotype was observed a single time. The chain uses TRBV6-9 and TRBJ2-5; 8 bases line up with TRBD2. There are 14 residues in the CDR3. Trimming removed 3 bases from V and 9 bases from J; junction bases left unmatched: 9. Germline V CDR1 and CDR2: MNHGY, SVAAGI. The DNA of the CDR3 is TGTGCCAGCAGTTACGGGGGGGCCGGGGGGGCCCAGTACTTC. It encodes CASSYGGAGGAQYF.